What follows are 3 T cell receptor beta chains derived from one specimen sequenced in a study of blood T cell repertoires in COVID-19 (TCRdb year 2020). Libraries were prepared through the immunoSEQ multiplex PCR assay. TCRdb took this table from immuneACCESS and kept in-frame rearrangements with V and J called. Such tables lack part of the clones; where checked against another copy, unresolved V genes explain under half of the gap, and the rest is unexplained. For this sample the table gives about 240,000 clones, of which roughly 83% were detected only once. Roughly 10% of the sample is in the top ten clones. Sequencing used peripheral blood. Receptor source: a woman older than 75 with acute or convalescent COVID-19.

V and J are TRBV10-3 and TRBJ2-5; D is possibly TRBD1 (6 bases). This CDR3 contains 16 residues. The V gene's germline CDR1 is ENHRY and CDR2 SYGVKD. V gave up 10 bases and J gave up 0 bases, with 21 bases separating them. The chain's CDR3 is CATTHSGQTHQETQYF. In nucleotides, the CDR3 is TGTGCCACCACCCACTCCGGACAGACGCACCAAGAGACCCAGTACTTC.

This clone was counted only a few times. The sample carries other DNA sequences with the same CDR3. The rearrangement uses TRBV5-1 and TRBJ1-1; TRBD1 agrees at 7 bases. Losses at the gene ends were 0 bases for V and 1 base for J; bases not matched to a gene: 3. The germline CDR1 and CDR2 sequences are SGHRS and YFSETQ. The CDR3 consists of 15 residues. CDR3 sequence: CASSLAGTANTEAFF. CDR3 sequence (DNA): TGCGCCAGCAGCTTGGCCGGGACAGCGAACACTGAAGCTTTCTTT.

This sequence joins TRBV7-6 and TRBJ1-5; D may be TRBD1 (5 bases). Germline lookup yields CDR1 SGHVS and CDR2 FNYEAQ. This CDR3 is built from 14 residues. V shed 1 base and J shed 5 bases, with 9 bases lying between them. DNA for the CDR3: TGTGCCAGCAGCTTAGAACCACAGGATCAGCCCCAGCATTTT. It encodes CASSLEPQDQPQHF.